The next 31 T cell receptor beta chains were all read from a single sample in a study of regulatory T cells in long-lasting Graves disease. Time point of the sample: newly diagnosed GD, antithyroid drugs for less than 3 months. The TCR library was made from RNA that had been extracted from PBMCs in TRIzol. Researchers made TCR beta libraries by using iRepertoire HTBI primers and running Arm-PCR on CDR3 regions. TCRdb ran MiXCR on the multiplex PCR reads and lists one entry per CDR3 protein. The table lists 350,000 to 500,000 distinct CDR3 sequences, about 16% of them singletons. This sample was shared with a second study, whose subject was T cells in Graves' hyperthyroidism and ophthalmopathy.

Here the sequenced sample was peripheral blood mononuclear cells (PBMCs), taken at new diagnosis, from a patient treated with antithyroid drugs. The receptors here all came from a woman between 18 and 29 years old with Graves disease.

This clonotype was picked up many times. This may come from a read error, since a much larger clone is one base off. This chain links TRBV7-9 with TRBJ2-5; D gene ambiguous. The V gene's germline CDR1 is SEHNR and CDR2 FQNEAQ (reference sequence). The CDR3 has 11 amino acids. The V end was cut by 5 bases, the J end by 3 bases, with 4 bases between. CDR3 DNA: TGTGCCAGCAGCATAAAAGAGACCCAGTACTTC. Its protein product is CASSIKETQYF.

In DNA form, the CDR3 reads TGCAGTGCTAGAGCTGCGGGAGGGTCTTACAATGAGCAGTTCTTC. Translating gives CSARAAGGSYNEQFF. V gene TRBV20-1 combines with J gene TRBJ2-1; 9 bases agree with TRBD2. The CDR3 spans 15 residues. The germline V gene has CDR1 DFQATT and CDR2 SNEGSKA (reference sequence). V gave up 1 base and J gave up 4 bases; unmatched junction bases: 5.

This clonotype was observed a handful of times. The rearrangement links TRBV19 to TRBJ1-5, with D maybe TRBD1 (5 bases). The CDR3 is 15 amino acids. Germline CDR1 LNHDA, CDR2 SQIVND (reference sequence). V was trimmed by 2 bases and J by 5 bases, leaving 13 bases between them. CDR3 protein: CASSIFGGEDQPQHF. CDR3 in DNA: TGTGCCAGTAGTATATTCGGGGGGGAGGATCAGCCCCAGCATTTT.

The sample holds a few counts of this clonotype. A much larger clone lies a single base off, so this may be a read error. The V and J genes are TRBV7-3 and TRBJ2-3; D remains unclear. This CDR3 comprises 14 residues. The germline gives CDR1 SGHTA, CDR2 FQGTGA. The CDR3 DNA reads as TGTGCCGGCAGCTTAAGTTCGGCCACAGATACGCAGTATTTT. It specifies CAGSLSSATDTQYF. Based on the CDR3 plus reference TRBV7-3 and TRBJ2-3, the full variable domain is GAGVSQTPSNKVTEKGKYVELRCDPISGHTALYWYRQSLGQGPEFLIYFQGTGAADDSGLPNDRFFAVRPEGSVSTLKIQRTERGDSAVYLCAGSLSSATDTQYFGPGTRLTVL.

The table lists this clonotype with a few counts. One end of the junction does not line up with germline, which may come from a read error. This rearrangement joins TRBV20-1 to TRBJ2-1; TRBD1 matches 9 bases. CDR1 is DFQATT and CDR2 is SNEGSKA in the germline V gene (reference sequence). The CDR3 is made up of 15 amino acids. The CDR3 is CSARDTGGVLNEQLF. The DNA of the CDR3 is TGCAGTGCTAGAGATACAGGGGGCGTCCTTAATGAGCAGCTCTTC.

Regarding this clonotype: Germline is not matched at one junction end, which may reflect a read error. The CDR3 DNA reads TGTGCCAGCAGCTTGCCGTCAGTCTTGAACACTGAAGCTTTCTTT. Translation: CASSLPSVLNTEAFF. The chain carries TRBV5-1 and TRBJ1-1; D not certain. Germline CDR1 and CDR2: SGHRS and YFSETQ. The CDR3 loop spans 15 amino acids.

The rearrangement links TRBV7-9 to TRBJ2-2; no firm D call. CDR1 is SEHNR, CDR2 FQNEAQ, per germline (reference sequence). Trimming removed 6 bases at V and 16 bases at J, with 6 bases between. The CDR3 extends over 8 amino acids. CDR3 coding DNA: TGTGCCAGCAGTGAGTGGTTTTTT. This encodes CASSEWFF.

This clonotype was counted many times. The CDR3 protein is CASSLQGGSIYEQYF. The CDR3 bases are TGTGCCAGCAGCTTACAGGGGGGCAGTATCTACGAGCAGTACTTC. The V call is TRBV7-2, the J call TRBJ2-7; D possibly corresponds to TRBD1 (7 bases). Between the trimmed V and J ends, which lost 2 bases and 3 bases, there was a span of 14 bases. Germline V gives CDR1 SGHTA, CDR2 FQGNSA. The CDR3 spans 15 residues.

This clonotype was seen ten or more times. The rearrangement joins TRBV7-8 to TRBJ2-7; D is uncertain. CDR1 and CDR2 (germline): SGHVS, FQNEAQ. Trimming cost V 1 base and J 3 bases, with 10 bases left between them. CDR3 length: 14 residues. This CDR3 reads CASSLEAGIYEQYF. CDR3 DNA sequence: TGTGCCAGCAGCTTAGAGGCTGGAATCTACGAGCAGTACTTC.

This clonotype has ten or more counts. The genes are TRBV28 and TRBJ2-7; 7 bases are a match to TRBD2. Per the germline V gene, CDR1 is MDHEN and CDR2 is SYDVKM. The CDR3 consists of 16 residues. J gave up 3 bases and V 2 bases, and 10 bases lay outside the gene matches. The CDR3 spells CASSLEGGLTLYEQYF. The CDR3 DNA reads TGTGCCAGCAGTTTAGAGGGAGGGCTAACTCTCTACGAGCAGTACTTC.

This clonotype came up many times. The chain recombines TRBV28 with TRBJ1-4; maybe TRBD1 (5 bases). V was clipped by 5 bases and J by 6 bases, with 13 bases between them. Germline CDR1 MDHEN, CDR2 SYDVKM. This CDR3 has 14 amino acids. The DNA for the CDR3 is TGTGCCAGCAGTACACAGGATCTGGATGAAAAACTGTTTTTT. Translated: CASSTQDLDEKLFF.

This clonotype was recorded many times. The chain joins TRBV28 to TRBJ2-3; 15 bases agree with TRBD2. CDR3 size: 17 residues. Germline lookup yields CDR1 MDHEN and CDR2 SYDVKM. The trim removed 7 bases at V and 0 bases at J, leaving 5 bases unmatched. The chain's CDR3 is CASTGTSGGLSTDTQYF. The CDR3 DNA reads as TGTGCCAGCACCGGGACTAGCGGGGGGCTTAGCACAGATACGCAGTATTTT.

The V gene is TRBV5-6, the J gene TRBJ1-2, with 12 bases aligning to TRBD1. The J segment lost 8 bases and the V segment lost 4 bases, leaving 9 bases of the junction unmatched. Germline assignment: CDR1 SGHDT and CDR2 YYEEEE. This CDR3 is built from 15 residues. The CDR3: CASSPKGQGAKGYTF. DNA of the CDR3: TGTGCCAGCAGCCCCAAGGGACAGGGGGCAAAAGGCTACACCTTC.

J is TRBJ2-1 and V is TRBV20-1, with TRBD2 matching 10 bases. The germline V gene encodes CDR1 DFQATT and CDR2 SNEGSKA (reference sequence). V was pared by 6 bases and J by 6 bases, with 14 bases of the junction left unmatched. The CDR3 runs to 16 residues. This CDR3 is CSAHARLAGVFNEQFF. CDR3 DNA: TGCAGTGCCCACGCCCGTCTAGCGGGAGTTTTCAATGAGCAGTTCTTC.

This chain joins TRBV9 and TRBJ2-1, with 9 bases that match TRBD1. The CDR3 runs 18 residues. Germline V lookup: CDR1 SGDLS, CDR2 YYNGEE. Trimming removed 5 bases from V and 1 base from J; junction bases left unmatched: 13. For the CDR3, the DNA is TGTGCCAGCAGGAAAACCGGGACAGGGCCTCCTTCCTACAATGAGCAGTTCTTC. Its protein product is CASRKTGTGPPSYNEQFF.

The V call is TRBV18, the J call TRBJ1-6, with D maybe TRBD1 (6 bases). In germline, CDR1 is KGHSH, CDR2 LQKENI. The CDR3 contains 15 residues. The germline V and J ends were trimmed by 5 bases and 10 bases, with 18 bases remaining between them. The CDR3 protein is CASSSDQGTMSPLHF. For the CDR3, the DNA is TGTGCCAGCTCATCGGACCAGGGGACAATGTCACCCCTCCACTTT.

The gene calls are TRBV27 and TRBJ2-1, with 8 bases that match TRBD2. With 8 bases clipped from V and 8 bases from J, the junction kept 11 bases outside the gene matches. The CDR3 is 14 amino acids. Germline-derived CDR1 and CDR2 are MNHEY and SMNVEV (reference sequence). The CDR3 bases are TGTGCCAGCGGGCCGGGACTAGTCCTCCATGAGCAGTTCTTC. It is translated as CASGPGLVLHEQFF.

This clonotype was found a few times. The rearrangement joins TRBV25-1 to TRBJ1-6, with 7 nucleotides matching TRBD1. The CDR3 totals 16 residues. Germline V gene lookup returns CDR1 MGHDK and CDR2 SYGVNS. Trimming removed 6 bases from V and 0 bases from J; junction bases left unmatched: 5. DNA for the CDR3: TGTGCCAGCAGACAGACAGGGAGCTCCTATAATTCACCCCTCCACTTT. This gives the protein CASRQTGSSYNSPLHF.

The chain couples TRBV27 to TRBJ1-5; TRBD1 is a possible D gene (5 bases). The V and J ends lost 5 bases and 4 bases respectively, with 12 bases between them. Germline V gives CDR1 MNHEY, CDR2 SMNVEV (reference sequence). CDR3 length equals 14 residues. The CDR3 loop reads CASSNTGVNQPQHF. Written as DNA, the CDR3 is TGTGCCAGCAGTAATACAGGAGTTAATCAGCCCCAGCATTTT.

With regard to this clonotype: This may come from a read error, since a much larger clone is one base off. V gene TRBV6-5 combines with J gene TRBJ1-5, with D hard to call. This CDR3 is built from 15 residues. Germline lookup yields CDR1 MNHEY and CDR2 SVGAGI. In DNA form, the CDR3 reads TGTGCCAGCAGTTACTCGAGGGTTAGCAATCAGCCCCAGAATTTT. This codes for CASSYSRVSNQPQNF.

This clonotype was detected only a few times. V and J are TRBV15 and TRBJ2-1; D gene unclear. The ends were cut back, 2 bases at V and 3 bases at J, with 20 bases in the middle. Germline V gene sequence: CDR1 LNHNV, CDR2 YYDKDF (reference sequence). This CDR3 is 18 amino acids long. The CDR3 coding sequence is TGTGCCACCAGCAGATGGCCCTTTTCGAGAGATTACTACAATGAGCAGTTCTTC. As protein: CATSRWPFSRDYYNEQFF.

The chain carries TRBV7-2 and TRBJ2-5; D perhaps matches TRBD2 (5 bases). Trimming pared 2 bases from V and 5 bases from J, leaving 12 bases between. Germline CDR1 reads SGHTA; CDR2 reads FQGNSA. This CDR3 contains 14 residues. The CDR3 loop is CASSLIGGSETQYF. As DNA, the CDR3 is TGTGCCAGCAGCTTAATAGGTGGGAGCGAGACCCAGTACTTC.

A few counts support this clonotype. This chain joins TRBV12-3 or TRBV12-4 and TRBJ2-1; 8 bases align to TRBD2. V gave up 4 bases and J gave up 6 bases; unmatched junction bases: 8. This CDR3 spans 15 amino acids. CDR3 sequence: CASSSGTRTPNEQFF. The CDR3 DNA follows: TGTGCCAGCAGTTCCGGGACTAGAACCCCCAATGAGCAGTTCTTC.

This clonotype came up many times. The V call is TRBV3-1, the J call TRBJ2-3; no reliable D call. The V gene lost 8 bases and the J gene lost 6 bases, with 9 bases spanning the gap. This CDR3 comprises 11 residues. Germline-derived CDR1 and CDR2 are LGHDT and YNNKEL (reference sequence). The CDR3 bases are TGTGCCAGCGACAATGGGGATACGCAGTATTTT. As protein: CASDNGDTQYF.

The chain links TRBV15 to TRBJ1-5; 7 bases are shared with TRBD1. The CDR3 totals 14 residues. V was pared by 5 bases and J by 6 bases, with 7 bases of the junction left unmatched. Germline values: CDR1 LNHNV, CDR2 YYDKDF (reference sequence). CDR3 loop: CATSEQTGSQPQHF. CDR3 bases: TGTGCCACCAGCGAACAGACAGGGAGTCAGCCCCAGCATTTT.

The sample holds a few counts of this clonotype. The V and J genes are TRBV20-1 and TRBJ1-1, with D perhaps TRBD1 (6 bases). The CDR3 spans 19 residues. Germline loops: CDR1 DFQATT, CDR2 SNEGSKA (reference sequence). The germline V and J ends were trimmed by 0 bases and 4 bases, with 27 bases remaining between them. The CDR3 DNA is TGCAGTGCTAGAGATCCCCGACAAAGACCGAGGGGGAGACGCACTGAAGCTTTCTTT. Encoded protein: CSARDPRQRPRGRRTEAFF.

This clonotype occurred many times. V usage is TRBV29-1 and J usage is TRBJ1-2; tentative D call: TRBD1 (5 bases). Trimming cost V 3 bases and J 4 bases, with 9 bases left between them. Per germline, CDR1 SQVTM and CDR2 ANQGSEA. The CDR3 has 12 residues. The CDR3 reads CSVEGPLYGYTF. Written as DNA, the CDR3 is TGCAGCGTTGAGGGACCCCTCTATGGCTACACCTTC.

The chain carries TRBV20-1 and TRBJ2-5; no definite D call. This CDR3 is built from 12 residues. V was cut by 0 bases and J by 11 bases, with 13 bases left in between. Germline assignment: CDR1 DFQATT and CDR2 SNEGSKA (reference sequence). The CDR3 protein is CSAREGQNEQYF. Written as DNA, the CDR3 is TGCAGTGCTAGAGAGGGCCAAAATGAGCAGTACTTC.

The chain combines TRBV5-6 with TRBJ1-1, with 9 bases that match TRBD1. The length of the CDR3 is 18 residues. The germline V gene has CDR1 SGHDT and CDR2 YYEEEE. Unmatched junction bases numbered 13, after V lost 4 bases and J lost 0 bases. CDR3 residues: CASSAPGQGRGLNTEAFF. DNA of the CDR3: TGTGCCAGCAGCGCACCGGGACAGGGCCGTGGGTTGAACACTGAAGCTTTCTTT.

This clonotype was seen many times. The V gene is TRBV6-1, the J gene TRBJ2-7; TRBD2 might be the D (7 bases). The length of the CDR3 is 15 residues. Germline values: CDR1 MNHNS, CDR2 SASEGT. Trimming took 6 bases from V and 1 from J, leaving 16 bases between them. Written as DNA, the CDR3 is TGTGCCAGCAGCCGATCAGGGGAGGGATCCTACGAGCAGTACTTC. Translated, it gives CASSRSGEGSYEQYF.

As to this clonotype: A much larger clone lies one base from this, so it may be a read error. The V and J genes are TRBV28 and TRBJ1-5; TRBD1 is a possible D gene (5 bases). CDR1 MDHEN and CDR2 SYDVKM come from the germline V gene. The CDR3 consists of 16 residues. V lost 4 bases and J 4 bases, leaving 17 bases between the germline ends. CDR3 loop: CASSSSGGVGNQPQHF. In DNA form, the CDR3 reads TGTGCCAGCAGTTCCTCGGGAGGGGTTGGGAATCAGCCCCAGCATTTT.